Following are 24 T cell receptor beta chains from one sample sequenced in a study of blood T cell repertoires in COVID-19. Assay: immunoSEQ multiplex PCR; the TCRdb copy retains only in-frame clones and omits some. Of 110,000 to 150,000 clones detected, 85% to 90% appear once; the ten largest clones hold about 11%. The sequenced material came from peripheral blood. These receptor sequences come from an elderly woman with acute or convalescent COVID-19.

This chain connects TRBV19 to TRBJ1-2; 7 nucleotides agree with TRBD1. Germline-derived CDR1 and CDR2 are LNHDA and SQIVND (reference sequence). V was clipped by 5 bases and J by 1 base; unmatched bases: 4. This CDR3 is 14 amino acids long. The CDR3 reads CASSFQGGNYGYTF. The CDR3, as DNA: TGTGCCAGTAGTTTTCAGGGGGGTAACTATGGCTACACCTTC.

The chain carries TRBV5-1 and TRBJ2-3; weak D call: TRBD2 (7 bases). The CDR3 length is 16 residues. Trimming removed 1 base at V and 0 bases at J, with 12 bases between. CDR1 and CDR2 (germline): SGHRS, YFSETQ. CDR3 DNA: TGCGCCAGCAGCTTGATCGGCGGGGGCAGCACAGATACGCAGTATTTT. Encoded protein: CASSLIGGGSTDTQYF.

The chain is built from TRBV6-6 and TRBJ2-7; a possible D gene is TRBD2 (6 bases). Germline CDR1 and CDR2: MNHNY and SVGAGI (reference sequence). This CDR3 has 19 amino acids. V was trimmed by 5 bases and J by 0 bases, leaving 26 bases between them. The CDR3 DNA is TGTGCCAGCAGTCGGAGACCCCCGGGCGGCGGGGACCGCTCCTACGAGCAGTACTTC. Translating gives CASSRRPPGGGDRSYEQYF.

This clone was detected only a few times. CDR3 nucleotides: TGTGCCAGCAGTTCCGGACAGGGTTATGCAGATACGCAGTATTTT. Translation gives CASSSGQGYADTQYF. This chain joins TRBV11-3 and TRBJ2-3; 8 bases fit TRBD1. Germline CDR1 reads SGHNT; CDR2 reads YENEEA. V dropped 6 bases and J dropped 4; count of bases not matched to a gene: 9. This CDR3 has 15 residues.

CDR3 amino acids: CASSLVGGYGYTF. CDR3 sequence (DNA): TGTGCCAGCAGCTTAGTAGGGGGATATGGCTACACCTTC. This chain uses TRBV11-2 with TRBJ1-2; weak D call: TRBD1 (6 bases). V was trimmed by 1 base and J by 5 bases, leaving 8 bases between them. Germline V lookup: CDR1 SGHAT, CDR2 FQNNGV. There are 13 residues in the CDR3.

The gene calls are TRBV9 and TRBJ2-3; TRBD2 aligns across 8 bases. Germline V lookup: CDR1 SGDLS, CDR2 YYNGEE. The V segment lost 4 bases and the J segment 3 bases; nucleotides outside the gene matches: 10. CDR3 length equals 16 residues. The CDR3 is CASSLRAGGGTDTQYF. The CDR3 nucleotides are TGTGCCAGCAGCCTCCGGGCGGGGGGCGGAACAGATACGCAGTATTTT.

CDR3 sequence (DNA): TGTGCCAGCAGTTTGTTCGGCGGGGGGGCTCCTACGCAGTATTTT. Encoded protein: CASSLFGGGAPTQYF. The gene calls are TRBV27 and TRBJ2-3, with 9 nucleotides matching TRBD2. V was clipped by 3 bases and J by 8 bases; unmatched bases: 9. The CDR3 runs 15 residues. Germline V gene data show CDR1 as MNHEY and CDR2 as SMNVEV (reference sequence).

The chain joins TRBV2 to TRBJ1-2; no reliable D call. Between the trimmed V and J ends, which lost 4 bases and 8 bases, there was a span of 11 bases. CDR3 size: 12 residues. Germline CDR1 reads SNHLY; CDR2 reads FYNNEI. This chain's CDR3 is CASSVYSGGYTF. DNA of the CDR3: TGTGCCAGCAGTGTCTACTCGGGGGGCTACACCTTC.

This clone was seen a few times. DNA of the CDR3: TGTGCCAGTAGTAGAACCGGGACACAACGGAATCAGCCCCAGCATTTT. Its translation: CASSRTGTQRNQPQHF. The chain is built from TRBV19 and TRBJ1-5; possible D gene TRBD1, 6 bases. The germline V and J ends were trimmed by 4 bases and 4 bases, with 17 bases remaining between them. The CDR3 sequence is 16 residues long. The V gene's germline CDR1 is LNHDA and CDR2 SQIVND (reference sequence). The full variable domain, with the rest looked up from reference TRBV19 and TRBJ1-5, is DGGITQSPKYLFRKEGQNVTLSCEQNLNHDAMYWYRQDPGQGLRLIYYSQIVNDFQKGDIAEGYSVSREKKESFPLTVTSAQKNPTAFYLCASSRTGTQRNQPQHFGDGTRLSIL.

Of note for this clone: No DNA is shown, since the ends of the CDR3 on it are uncertain; the CDR3 is the one TCRdb lists. V and J are TRBV12-3 or TRBV12-4 and TRBJ2-7; no DNA check was done on the table's D call, TRBD1. Counting both end residues, the CDR3 totals 13 amino acids. The CDR3 region is CASSFGQGARLIF.

This chain links TRBV5-1 with TRBJ2-2, with 7 bases that match TRBD2. This CDR3 is 17 amino acids long. The V segment lost 7 bases and the J segment 3 bases; nucleotides outside the gene matches: 15. Germline values: CDR1 SGHRS, CDR2 YFSETQ. CDR3 in DNA: TGCGCCAGCTGGACCGGGACTACCCTCACCTACACCGGGGAGCTGTTTTTT. Translated, it gives CASWTGTTLTYTGELFF.

J is TRBJ1-3 and V is TRBV10-3; no reliable D call. The CDR3 extends over 15 amino acids. V gave up 4 bases and J gave up 0 bases, with 10 bases separating them. Germline loops: CDR1 ENHRY, CDR2 SYGVKD. The CDR3: CAISGGPLSGNTIYF. The DNA of the CDR3 is TGTGCCATCAGTGGAGGCCCCCTCTCTGGAAACACCATATATTTT.

The chain joins TRBV19 to TRBJ1-6; D is possibly TRBD1 (5 bases). Trimming left V 8 bases short and J 7 bases short, with 12 bases between. CDR1 LNHDA and CDR2 SQIVND come from the germline V gene (reference sequence). The CDR3 is 13 residues long. The CDR3 DNA sequence: TGTGCCAGTCAGTTGCCAGGGAATTCACCCCTCCACTTT. It encodes CASQLPGNSPLHF.

The chain links TRBV3-1 (or the pseudogene TRBV3-2) to TRBJ1-1; 9 bases are shared with TRBD1. The CDR3 extends over 15 amino acids. V gave up 4 bases and J gave up 2 bases; unmatched junction bases: 5. Germline assignment: CDR1 LGHDT and CDR2 YNNKEL (reference sequence). The CDR3 loop is CASSRPTGGNTEAFF. Here the CDR3 DNA reads TGTGCCAGCAGCCGGCCTACAGGGGGCAACACTGAAGCTTTCTTT.

V is TRBV27 and J is TRBJ1-4; no clear D gene. V dropped 2 bases and J dropped 1 base, with 5 bases sitting between them. This CDR3 region has 14 residues. Germline values: CDR1 MNHEY, CDR2 SMNVEV (reference sequence). The CDR3 reads CASSLIGTNEKLFF. In nucleotides, the CDR3 is TGTGCCAGCAGTTTAATCGGAACTAATGAAAAACTGTTTTTT. The variable domain in full, with the rest retrieved from reference TRBV27 and TRBJ1-4, is EAQVTQNPRYLITVTGKKLTVTCSQNMNHEYMSWYRQDPGLGLRQIYYSMNVEVTDKGDVPEGYKVSRKEKRNFPLILESPSPNQTSLYFCASSLIGTNEKLFFGSGTQLSVL.

The V and J genes are TRBV6-5 and TRBJ1-3, with 7 bases matching TRBD1. Germline V lookup: CDR1 MNHEY, CDR2 SVGAGI. J gave up 3 bases and V 6 bases, and 5 bases lay outside the gene matches. The CDR3 loop spans 14 amino acids. The DNA for the CDR3 is TGTGCCAGCAGGGCGACAGGGTTTGGAAACACCATATATTTT. Translated: CASRATGFGNTIYF.

The chain recombines TRBV7-9 with TRBJ1-2; D might be TRBD1 (6 bases). CDR1 is SEHNR, CDR2 FQNEAQ, per germline (reference sequence). V lost 7 bases to trimming and J lost 0 bases, with 12 bases between them. The length of the CDR3 is 14 residues. CDR3: CASTPGVSNYGYTF. The DNA of the CDR3 is TGTGCCAGCACCCCAGGGGTCTCTAACTATGGCTACACCTTC.

The chain employs TRBV7-9 and TRBJ2-2; 8 bases align to TRBD2. CDR1 and CDR2 (germline): SEHNR, FQNEAQ (reference sequence). The V gene end was trimmed by 2 bases and the J gene end by 7 bases; junction bases not matched to a gene: 12. CDR3 length equals 17 residues. The DNA of the CDR3 is TGTGCCAGCAGCTTATCTGCGGGGGGCCGGCCCGTCGGGGAGCTGTTTTTT. Its protein product is CASSLSAGGRPVGELFF.

V is TRBV9 and J is TRBJ2-1; D is unclear. CDR1 is SGDLS, CDR2 YYNGEE, per germline. This CDR3 contains 16 residues. Trimming shortened V by 0 bases and J by 3 bases, and 13 bases separated the two germline ends. This chain's CDR3 is CASSVGVTSSYNEQFF. The CDR3 nucleotides read TGTGCCAGCAGCGTAGGTGTGACTTCGAGCTACAATGAGCAGTTCTTC.

The J gene is TRBJ2-7, the V gene TRBV7-8, with 7 bases lining up with TRBD1. Germline CDR1 is SGHVS and CDR2 is FQNEAQ. V dropped 3 bases and J dropped 10; count of bases not matched to a gene: 6. The CDR3 contains 12 residues. CDR3 loop: CASSFSQGDQYF. The CDR3 DNA is TGTGCCAGCAGCTTCTCTCAGGGGGACCAGTACTTC.

This chain uses TRBV19 with TRBJ2-5; 7 nucleotides align to TRBD2. The CDR3 runs to 15 residues. Germline V CDR1 and CDR2: LNHDA, SQIVND (reference sequence). Germline trimming cut 7 bases from V and 7 bases from J; bases unmatched to any gene: 15. CDR3 in amino acids: CASTPSGRGDATQYF. CDR3 nucleotides: TGTGCCAGTACCCCTTCGGGGAGGGGTGACGCGACCCAGTACTTC.

This chain uses TRBV30 with TRBJ1-6, with D perhaps TRBD1 (5 bases). The length of the CDR3 is 17 residues. In germline, CDR1 is GTSNPN, CDR2 SVGIG (reference sequence). The V end was cut by 2 bases, the J end by 0 bases, with 14 bases between. In nucleotides, the CDR3 is TGTGCCTGGAGTAGACAGAGGATGAGCTCCTATAATTCACCCCTCCACTTT. Its protein is CAWSRQRMSSYNSPLHF.

The count of this clone is one. CDR3 nucleotides: TGTGCCAGCATGCGGGGTTTGAACACTGAAGCTTTCTTT. It specifies CASMRGLNTEAFF. V gene TRBV2 combines with J gene TRBJ1-1, with D unclear. Germline CDR1 and CDR2: SNHLY and FYNNEI. The CDR3 totals 13 residues. The V and J ends lost 7 bases and 0 bases respectively, with 9 bases between them.

V and J are TRBV19 and TRBJ1-5; 9 bases line up with TRBD1. CDR3 length: 16 amino acids. The V and J ends lost 9 bases and 3 bases, in that order; junction bases with no gene match: 12. Germline V gives CDR1 LNHDA, CDR2 SQIVND (reference sequence). The CDR3 sequence is CASLPLGQGPNQPQHF. The CDR3 nucleotides read TGTGCCAGCTTGCCCTTGGGACAGGGCCCCAATCAGCCCCAGCATTTT.